The 17 T cell receptor beta chains listed next were all sequenced from one sample in a study of control samples from healthy donors and cancer patients. Generated by immunoSEQ multiplex PCR, the TCRdb table keeps only in-frame clones and is missing some. This table holds 110,000 to 150,000 clones, roughly 90% found once. Source material: blood. The source of these receptors is a man aged 30-40 years in good health.

The chain carries TRBV7-6 and TRBJ2-7, with 8 bases aligning to TRBD2. The ends lost 2 bases at V and 1 base at J; junction bases unmatched: 7. This CDR3 has 16 amino acids. Germline assignment: CDR1 SGHVS and CDR2 FNYEAQ. CDR3: CASSLLATSGSYEQYF. CDR3 DNA sequence: TGTGCCAGCAGCTTACTGGCCACTAGCGGATCCTACGAGCAGTACTTC.

V gene TRBV5-5 combines with J gene TRBJ2-1, with 9 bases that match TRBD2. Trimming cost V 4 bases and J 3 bases; bases outside gene matches: 5. Germline V gene data show CDR1 as SGHKS and CDR2 as YYEKEE (reference sequence). The CDR3 consists of 15 residues. DNA of the CDR3: TGTGCCAGCAGCAAGACTAGCGGCGTCTACAATGAGCAGTTCTTC. It is translated as CASSKTSGVYNEQFF.

This sequence joins TRBV19 and TRBJ2-3; 12 bases are a match to TRBD1. There are 16 residues in the CDR3. Unmatched junction bases numbered 7, after V lost 5 bases and J lost 4 bases. Germline V lookup: CDR1 LNHDA, CDR2 SQIVND (reference sequence). The CDR3 loop is CASSARGQGAADTQYF. CDR3 nucleotides: TGTGCCAGTAGTGCCCGGGGACAGGGGGCTGCAGATACGCAGTATTTT.

The chain has TRBV6-2 or TRBV6-3 and TRBJ1-5, with D unresolved. The CDR3 contains 13 residues. Germline V CDR1 and CDR2: MNHEY, SVGEGT. Trimming took off 3 bases at V and 2 bases at J, with 5 bases between the two ends. CDR3 sequence: CASSYYGNQPQHF. The CDR3 DNA follows: TGTGCCAGCAGTTATTATGGCAATCAGCCCCAGCATTTT.

This clone was observed a single time. V and J are TRBV3-1 (or the pseudogene TRBV3-2) and TRBJ2-7, with TRBD2 matching over 13 bases. The CDR3 spans 16 residues. Germline lookup yields CDR1 LGHDT and CDR2 YNNKEL (reference sequence). V lost 4 bases to trimming and J lost 3 bases; unmatched junction nucleotides: 6. DNA of the CDR3: TGTGCCAGCAGCCCCGGGACTAGCGGGGTCCTCTACGAGCAGTACTTC. Its translation is CASSPGTSGVLYEQYF.

This chain uses TRBV3-1 (or the pseudogene TRBV3-2) with TRBJ2-1, with D unresolved. The CDR3 is made up of 12 amino acids. Trimming took 2 bases from V and 9 from J, leaving 8 bases between them. Germline V gene sequence: CDR1 LGHDT, CDR2 YNNKEL (reference sequence). The CDR3: CASSQRSREQFF. DNA for the CDR3: TGTGCCAGCAGCCAAAGATCCCGTGAGCAGTTCTTC.

This sequence joins TRBV5-4 and TRBJ1-1; D unresolved. V lost 4 bases, J lost 1 base, and 11 bases lay in between. From germline, CDR1 is SGHNT and CDR2 YYREEE (reference sequence). The CDR3 totals 14 residues. The CDR3 loop is CASSLPRSNTEAFF. The CDR3 region has the DNA TGTGCCAGCAGCCTCCCTAGGTCGAACACTGAAGCTTTCTTT.

The chain links TRBV24-1 to TRBJ2-1, with 10 bases lining up with TRBD2. Germline V gene lookup returns CDR1 KGHDR and CDR2 SFDVKD. V was clipped by 2 bases and J by 9 bases; unmatched bases: 6. The CDR3 runs to 15 residues. The CDR3 DNA follows: TGTGCCACCAGTGATTGGAAGCGGGAGGGAGGTGAGCAGTTCTTC. This sequence encodes CATSDWKREGGEQFF.

V is TRBV5-1 and J is TRBJ2-5; TRBD2 agrees at 14 bases. Germline CDR1 and CDR2: SGHRS and YFSETQ. This CDR3 has 17 amino acids. J lost 4 bases, V lost 2 bases, and 7 bases had no gene match. The CDR3: CASSLGLAGGRVETQYF. The CDR3 nucleotides read TGCGCCAGCAGCTTAGGACTAGCGGGAGGTCGGGTAGAGACCCAGTACTTC.

This clone was recorded a few times. The chain couples TRBV4-2 to TRBJ1-2, with D hard to call. Trimming took 0 bases from V and 1 from J, leaving 6 bases between them. Germline V gene data show CDR1 as LGHNA and CDR2 as YNFKEQ. The CDR3 has 14 residues. CDR3 in amino acids: CASSQDFINYGYTF. The CDR3 DNA sequence: TGTGCCAGCAGCCAAGATTTCATTAACTATGGCTACACCTTC.

The gene calls are TRBV6-6 and TRBJ2-6; no definite D call. CDR3 length: 15 amino acids. Germline-derived CDR1 and CDR2 are MNHNY and SVGAGI (reference sequence). V was pared by 6 bases and J by 4 bases, with 13 bases between. In DNA, the CDR3 is TGTGCCAGCAGCCTCGGGTTGACGGGGGCCAACGTCCTGACTTTC. This encodes CASSLGLTGANVLTF.

V is TRBV14 and J is TRBJ1-1, with TRBD1 matching over 7 bases. Per the germline V gene, CDR1 is SGHDN and CDR2 is FVKESK. This CDR3 is 16 amino acids long. Germline trimming cut 4 bases from V and 3 bases from J; bases unmatched to any gene: 11. Here the CDR3 reads CASSPGSPGGYTEAFF. The CDR3 nucleotides are TGTGCCAGCAGCCCAGGTTCCCCAGGGGGTTACACTGAAGCTTTCTTT.

CDR3 DNA sequence: TGTGCCAGCAGTTCCCCGAGCGGGACGCGCGGGACCCAGTACTTC. Protein: CASSSPSGTRGTQYF. The chain links TRBV6-5 to TRBJ2-5; 7 bases map to TRBD2. The V segment lost 4 bases and the J segment 7 bases; nucleotides outside the gene matches: 12. This CDR3 region has 15 residues. Looked up from germline, CDR1 is MNHEY and CDR2 is SVGAGI.

The table lists this clone with a few counts. The chain links TRBV7-9 to TRBJ1-4; tentatively, D is TRBD1 (5 bases). V lost 1 base and J lost 4, with 7 bases in between. Germline V lookup: CDR1 SEHNR, CDR2 FQNEAQ (reference sequence). This CDR3 comprises 14 residues. CDR3 nucleotide sequence: TGTGCCAGCAGCTTAGGAGGGGTTAATGAAAAACTGTTTTTT. It encodes CASSLGGVNEKLFF.

The chain uses TRBV7-3 and TRBJ2-3; D unresolved. Trimming stripped 3 bases from V and 3 bases from J, with 10 bases between. The CDR3 is made up of 14 amino acids. Germline V lookup: CDR1 SGHTA, CDR2 FQGTGA. In nucleotides, the CDR3 is TGTGCCAGCAGCTTGTCATCACCGACAGATACGCAGTATTTT. Translated, it gives CASSLSSPTDTQYF.

The chain has TRBV6-6 and TRBJ2-7, with D perhaps matching TRBD1 (5 bases). The V and J ends lost 4 bases and 3 bases respectively, with 7 bases between them. Germline V CDR1 and CDR2: MNHNY, SVGAGI (reference sequence). This CDR3 contains 12 residues. CDR3 nucleotides: TGTGCCAGCAGTTTCGACAGCTACGAGCAGTACTTC. Translation gives CASSFDSYEQYF.

This chain joins TRBV6-1 and TRBJ2-7, with TRBD2 matching 9 bases. Germline V CDR1 and CDR2: MNHNS, SASEGT. V lost 0 bases, J lost 2 bases, and 2 bases stayed unmatched. The CDR3 has 15 amino acids. CDR3 nucleotide sequence: TGTGCCAGCAGTGAAGCGCGGGGGGGGCCCTACGAGCAGTACTTC. Translated, it gives CASSEARGGPYEQYF.